Listed below are T cell receptor beta chains from one sample, sequenced in a study of cytomegalovirus exposure and HLA in healthy donors. Sequenced by immunoSEQ multiplex PCR; TCRdb stores in-frame clones only, minus some. The sample yields around 120,000 clones, roughly 72% seen once. Sequencing was performed on PBMCs. The receptors derive from a woman aged 45 to 65 in good health and CMV-seropositive. The CDR3 runs from the conserved cysteine through the conserved F or W. The D gene is left open where the match is weak. Size tells how often a clone was seen (once, few, many) or the class of an expanded clone, and some rows leave it out.

NA	TRBV30	TRBD2	TRBJ2-1	TGTGCCTGGAGTGAGGGCGGGACTAGCGTCGGGGAGCAGTTCTTC	CAWSEGGTSVGEQFF
few	TRBV7-8	TRBD1	TRBJ1-2	TGTGCCAGCAGCTTGCCCGGGACAGCCGGTGGGGGCTACACCTTC	CASSLPGTAGGGYTF
NA	TRBV7-2	NA	TRBJ2-3	TGTGCCAGCAGCACCGGGACTGGCACAGATACGCAGTATTTT	CASSTGTGTDTQYF
NA	TRBV30	NA	TRBJ2-1	TGTGCCTGGGCGCCTAGCTCCTACAATGAGCAGTTCTTC	CAWAPSSYNEQFF
once	TRBV2	TRBD2	TRBJ2-1	TGTGCCAGCACCGCTAGCGGGGGGGTCAATGAGCAGTTCTTC	CASTASGGVNEQFF
NA	TRBV29-1	TRBD1	TRBJ1-2	TGCAGCGCCGACCGGACAGGTCAAGGCTACACCTTC	CSADRTGQGYTF
NA	TRBV30	NA	TRBJ1-6	TGTGCCTGGACAGGCAGGCTTGGGTCACCCCTCCACTTT	CAWTGRLGSPLHF
NA	TRBV29-1	TRBD1	TRBJ2-5	TGCAGCGCAATACGAACAGGGGGAATCGGAGAGACCCAGTACTTC	CSAIRTGGIGETQYF
NA	TRBV29-1	TRBD2	TRBJ2-2	TGCAGCGTTGTTCAGTCTAGCGGGAGGGCCATCGGGGAGCTGTTTTTT	CSVVQSSGRAIGELFF
NA	TRBV11-2	NA	TRBJ2-7	TGTGCCAGCAGCTTACAGACAAGCTACGAGCAGTACTTC	CASSLQTSYEQYF
NA	TRBV6-5	TRBD1	TRBJ1-2	TGTGCCAGCAGTTTCTCCAGACAGGGCGGAAGCGGCTACACCTTC	CASSFSRQGGSGYTF
NA	TRBV4-3	NA	TRBJ2-7	TGCGCCAGCAGCCGGGGACTTAAAGGCGAGCAGTACTTC	CASSRGLKGEQYF
NA	TRBV5-4	NA	TRBJ1-2	TGTGCCAGCACCCGATCTGGGGGGAACTATGGCTACACCTTC	CASTRSGGNYGYTF
NA	TRBV28	TRBD1	TRBJ1-2	TGTGCCAGCAGGGGACAGGGGGAAGACTATGGCTACACCTTC	CASRGQGEDYGYTF
NA	TRBV4-2	NA	TRBJ1-4	TGTGCCAGCAGCCAAGATCTTTCGGGCAGCGGAAATGAAAAACTGTTTTTT	CASSQDLSGSGNEKLFF
NA	TRBV18	TRBD1	TRBJ1-4	TGTGCCAGCTCAATCGGGACAGGGCCCGAAAAACTGTTTTTT	CASSIGTGPEKLFF
NA	TRBV7-9	TRBD2	TRBJ2-5	TGTGCCAGCACCGCGGAGGGTTCGTCCGCTAGCGGGTCCCAAGAGACCCAGTACTTC	CASTAEGSSASGSQETQYF
NA	TRBV11-2	NA	TRBJ2-5	TGTGCCAGCAGCCGAGATCGCCGGGGAGAGACCCAGTACTTC	CASSRDRRGETQYF
NA	TRBV7-7	TRBD2	TRBJ2-3	TGTGCCAGCAGTCGGACTAGCGGGGGCGCAGATACGCAGTATTTT	CASSRTSGGADTQYF
NA	TRBV19	TRBD2	TRBJ2-5	TGTGCCAGTAGTGCGGGACTAGCGGAAGAGACCCAGTACTTC	CASSAGLAEETQYF
few	TRBV5-1	TRBD2	TRBJ2-5	TGCGCCAGCAGCATCGGACTAGCGGGGGCTCAACAAGAGACCCAGTACTTC	CASSIGLAGAQQETQYF
NA	TRBV4-2	NA	TRBJ1-5	TGTGCCAGCAGCCAAGTTGCCCCGGACTCTAGCAATCAGCCCCAGCATTTT	CASSQVAPDSSNQPQHF
NA	TRBV7-9	NA	TRBJ2-7	TGTGCCAGCAGCTTAGATCCATCGCTAGTGGCCTACGAGCAGTACTTC	CASSLDPSLVAYEQYF
NA	TRBV9	NA	TRBJ1-2	TGTGCCAGCAGCGTAGCGGAGGCGTCCTATGGCTACACCTTC	CASSVAEASYGYTF
NA	TRBV28	NA	TRBJ1-2	TGTGCCAGCAGATCAGGGGTGGATGGCTACACCTTC	CASRSGVDGYTF
few	TRBV19	NA	TRBJ1-4	TGTGCCAGTAGAAAGGGGCAACAGCCTAATGAAAAACTGTTTTTT	CASRKGQQPNEKLFF
NA	TRBV15	TRBD1	TRBJ2-6	TGTGCCACCAGCAGAGATAAGGGGGCCTTTCCCTCTGGGGCCAACGTCCTGACTTTC	CATSRDKGAFPSGANVLTF
NA	TRBV7-9	NA	TRBJ2-7	TGTGCCAGCAGCTTATTCGCAGGGTCTGACGAGCAGTACTTC	CASSLFAGSDEQYF
NA	TRBV10-3	NA	TRBJ1-5	TGTGCCATCAGTGAGTCGAGCGGGGGCGCGGTTAGCAATCAGCCCCAGCATTTT	CAISESSGGAVSNQPQHF
NA	TRBV5-1	TRBD1	TRBJ2-2	TGCGCCAGCAGCGCGGGACAGGGGAACACCGGGGAGCTGTTTTTT	CASSAGQGNTGELFF
NA	TRBV9	TRBD2	TRBJ2-1	TGTGCCAGCAGCGGGGGGACTAGCGGCGGGAATGAGCAGTTCTTC	CASSGGTSGGNEQFF
few	TRBV28	TRBD1	TRBJ1-5	TGTGCCAGCAGTTTATCTCCCCGACAGGGGGGCAATCAGCCCCAGCATTTT	CASSLSPRQGGNQPQHF
NA	TRBV29-1	NA	TRBJ1-1	TGCAGCGTTGAAGAAGCATCCACTGAAGCTTTCTTT	CSVEEASTEAFF
NA	TRBV6-5	NA	TRBJ1-2	TGTGCCAGCAGGGAGCAACCACTGCCAATCTATGGCTACACCTTC	CASREQPLPIYGYTF
NA	TRBV7-2	TRBD1	TRBJ1-2	TGTGCCAGCAGCTTCCTGGACAGGCCTGGGTATGGCTACACCTTC	CASSFLDRPGYGYTF
NA	TRBV5-1	NA	TRBJ1-5	TGCGCCAGCAGTCCGAGCCCCAATCAGCCCCAGCATTTT	CASSPSPNQPQHF
NA	TRBV5-1	NA	TRBJ1-1	TGCGCCAGCAGCTTGGGAGAGAACACTGAAGCTTTCTTT	CASSLGENTEAFF
NA	TRBV28	NA	TRBJ1-4	TGTGCCAGCAGTTTAAGGGGCGCAACTAATGAAAAACTGTTTTTT	CASSLRGATNEKLFF
NA	TRBV13	NA	TRBJ1-3	TGTGCCAGCAGCCCCCAGGGTTTTCGGAACTCTGGAAACACCATATATTTT	CASSPQGFRNSGNTIYF
many	TRBV4-3	TRBD2	TRBJ2-1	TGCGCCAGCAGCCAAGTCGAACTAGCGGGGGGGCCCAAGGAGCAGTTCTTC	CASSQVELAGGPKEQFF
NA	TRBV29-1	TRBD1	TRBJ2-7	TGCAGCGTTGGACAGGGGGCTGGAGAGCAGTACTTC	CSVGQGAGEQYF
NA	TRBV19	TRBD1	TRBJ2-3	TGTGCCAGTAGTGGGGACAGGGGATACAGCACAGATACGCAGTATTTT	CASSGDRGYSTDTQYF
NA	TRBV10-3	TRBD1	TRBJ2-7	TGTGCCATCAGGGGGGACAGTATCGACGAGCAGTACTTC	CAIRGDSIDEQYF
NA	TRBV29-1	NA	TRBJ1-2	TGCAGCGCATCAGGAGGCGCCGGGTTTTATGGCTACACCTTC	CSASGGAGFYGYTF
NA	TRBV4-2	NA	TRBJ1-5	TGTGCCAGCAGCCAGGATCTGGGGCAGTCTGGCCAGCCCCAGCATTTT	CASSQDLGQSGQPQHF